One sample yielded the 28 T cell receptor beta chains listed below, sequenced in a study of cytomegalovirus exposure and HLA in healthy donors. PCR amplification relied on 60 Vbeta primers (plus 13 Jbeta primers). Sequencing used immunoSEQ multiplex PCR; TCRdb keeps in-frame clones, though not all of them. The repertoire consists of 60,000 or so clones, with around 86% occurring once and the leading ten covering around 10%. The sequenced sample was PBMCs. All receptors derive from a female donor in good health and CMV-seronegative.

The chain recombines TRBV5-6 with TRBJ2-1; 8 bases align to TRBD1. This CDR3 contains 15 residues. Per the germline V gene, CDR1 is SGHDT and CDR2 is YYEEEE. V trimming: 2 bases; J trimming: 5 bases; junction bases outside the gene matches: 6. The CDR3 bases are TGTGCCAGCAGCTTCCCGGACAGGGCAAACAATGAGCAGTTCTTC. Translation gives CASSFPDRANNEQFF.

About this clone: One junction end does not reproduce the germline sequence, and a read error may be involved. The chain combines TRBV7-9 with TRBJ1-1; no definite D call. This CDR3 is built from 13 residues. Germline V gives CDR1 SEHNR, CDR2 FQNEAQ (reference sequence). This chain's CDR3 is CSSSVKERLEAFF. The CDR3 DNA follows: TGTTCCAGCAGCGTCAAAGAGAGGCTTGAAGCTTTCTTT.

The chain employs TRBV2 and TRBJ2-2; TRBD1 aligns across 12 bases. Per germline, CDR1 SNHLY and CDR2 FYNNEI. The CDR3 spans 15 residues. J was trimmed by 4 bases and V by 7 bases; bases with no gene match: 4. The CDR3 is CASTPGQGATGELFF. Written as DNA, the CDR3 is TGTGCCAGCACTCCGGGACAGGGGGCCACCGGGGAGCTGTTTTTT. Looking up the rest from reference TRBV2 and TRBJ2-2 gives the full variable domain: EPEVTQTPSHQVTQMGQEVILRCVPISNHLYFYWYRQILGQKVEFLVSFYNNEISEKSEIFDDQFSVERPDGSNFTLKIRSTKLEDSAMYFCASTPGQGATGELFFGEGSRLTVL.

This chain joins TRBV5-1 and TRBJ2-3; 9 nucleotides match TRBD2. Trimming cost V 2 bases and J 3 bases; bases outside gene matches: 7. Germline lookup yields CDR1 SGHRS and CDR2 YFSETQ. The CDR3 sequence is 16 residues long. CDR3 in amino acids: CASSFTTSGPTDTQYF. The CDR3 bases are TGCGCCAGCAGCTTCACCACTAGCGGGCCAACAGATACGCAGTATTTT.

V gene TRBV4-2 combines with J gene TRBJ2-5; TRBD1 might be the D (6 bases). In germline, CDR1 is LGHNA, CDR2 YNFKEQ. The CDR3 contains 15 residues. The V and J ends lost 5 bases and 1 base respectively, with 14 bases between them. CDR3 region: CASSSPGTSQETQYF. The DNA of the CDR3 is TGTGCCAGCAGCTCTCCGGGGACAAGCCAAGAGACCCAGTACTTC.

V usage is TRBV7-3 and J usage is TRBJ2-3; 14 bases align to TRBD2. V shed 5 bases, J shed 1 base, and the junction held 8 bases outside the gene matches. Per germline, CDR1 SGHTA and CDR2 FQGTGA. The CDR3 is 18 amino acids. CDR3 protein: CASSPTSGGAWGTDTQYF. The CDR3 DNA sequence: TGTGCCAGCAGCCCGACTAGCGGGGGGGCTTGGGGCACAGATACGCAGTATTTT.

This clone was seen only a few times. This chain connects TRBV10-3 to TRBJ2-2, with D possibly matching TRBD2 (5 bases). CDR1 and CDR2 from the germline V gene are ENHRY and SYGVKD. Trimming removed 6 bases at V and 0 bases at J, with 14 bases between. There are 16 residues in the CDR3. The CDR3 sequence is CAIRAVANANTGELFF. DNA for the CDR3: TGTGCCATCAGAGCAGTAGCGAACGCGAACACCGGGGAGCTGTTTTTT.

V usage is TRBV19 and J usage is TRBJ2-1, with TRBD2 identical over 10 bases. Trimming at V came to 6 bases and at J to 0 bases, leaving 5 bases not matched to a gene. CDR3 length equals 16 residues. Looked up from germline, CDR1 is LNHDA and CDR2 is SQIVND (reference sequence). This CDR3 is CASRLAGVGSYNEQFF. CDR3 sequence (DNA): TGTGCCAGTAGGCTAGCGGGAGTAGGCTCCTACAATGAGCAGTTCTTC.

The J gene is TRBJ2-1, the V gene TRBV11-1; 13 nucleotides line up with TRBD2. J was trimmed by 6 bases and V by 7 bases; bases with no gene match: 12. CDR3 length equals 17 residues. Germline V lookup: CDR1 SGHAT, CDR2 FQDESV (reference sequence). As DNA, the CDR3 is TGTGCCAGCAAACTAGCGGGAGGGCCCCGCTTATTCAATGAGCAGTTCTTC. Its protein is CASKLAGGPRLFNEQFF.

The V call is TRBV7-9, the J call TRBJ2-3; unclear D gene. CDR1 and CDR2 (germline): SEHNR, FQNEAQ (reference sequence). The ends were cut back, 3 bases at V and 3 bases at J, with 4 bases in the middle. The CDR3 contains 12 residues. The CDR3 sequence: CASSFRTDTQYF. The CDR3 bases are TGTGCCAGCAGCTTTCGTACAGATACGCAGTATTTT.

The chain has TRBV7-2 and TRBJ2-3, with 8 nucleotides matching TRBD2. Per the germline V gene, CDR1 is SGHTA and CDR2 is FQGNSA. CDR3 length: 16 residues. V was clipped by 5 bases and J by 2 bases; unmatched bases: 9. DNA for the CDR3: TGTGCCAGCAGCCTATCCCGGGGGGGCTACACAGATACGCAGTATTTT. Protein sequence: CASSLSRGGYTDTQYF.

The V call is TRBV7-2, the J call TRBJ2-5, with D unclear. This CDR3 spans 13 amino acids. Germline V gives CDR1 SGHTA, CDR2 FQGNSA. The V gene lost 6 bases and the J gene lost 1 base, with 9 bases spanning the gap. In nucleotides, the CDR3 is TGTGCCAGCAGACCAACTCCCCAAGAGACCCAGTACTTC. This encodes CASRPTPQETQYF.

This clone was observed a single time. The chain couples TRBV10-1 to TRBJ2-3; tentatively, D is TRBD2 (5 bases). The CDR3 has 11 residues. V lost 6 bases and J 7 bases, leaving 8 bases between the germline ends. Per the germline V gene, CDR1 is WNHNN and CDR2 is SYGVQD (reference sequence). The CDR3 loop reads CASRLGNTQYF. The CDR3 coding sequence is TGCGCCAGCAGACTAGGGAATACGCAGTATTTT.

The chain couples TRBV5-6 to TRBJ1-1; D might be TRBD1 (5 bases). CDR1 is SGHDT and CDR2 is YYEEEE in the germline V gene. The CDR3 is 14 residues long. The V gene lost 2 bases and the J gene lost 1 base, with 9 bases spanning the gap. The DNA of the CDR3 is TGTGCCAGCAGCTTTCTAGGGGCGAACACTGAAGCTTTCTTT. Translating it yields CASSFLGANTEAFF. Supplemented by reference TRBV5-6 and TRBJ1-1, the full variable domain reads DAGVTQSPTHLIKTRGQQVTLRCSPKSGHDTVSWYQQALGQGPQFIFQYYEEEERQRGNFPDRFSGHQFPNYSSELNVNALLLGDSALYLCASSFLGANTEAFFGQGTRLTVV.

CDR3: CASSLAPGGGRWSDTQYF. The CDR3 nucleotides are TGTGCCAGCAGCTTAGCCCCGGGGGGCGGGAGATGGTCAGATACGCAGTATTTT. The rearrangement joins TRBV7-3 to TRBJ2-3, with a weak D call TRBD2 (7 bases). Germline CDR1 SGHTA, CDR2 FQGTGA. There are 18 residues in the CDR3. V lost 2 bases and J lost 4, with 22 bases in between.

This clone was seen a few times. V is TRBV7-9 and J is TRBJ2-7, with 8 bases lining up with TRBD2. Germline CDR1 reads SEHNR; CDR2 reads FQNEAQ (reference sequence). With 3 bases clipped from V and 4 bases from J, the junction kept 5 bases outside the gene matches. This CDR3 is built from 14 residues. The CDR3 DNA is TGTGCCAGCAGCTTCGGGGCTAGCGGGTACGAGCAGTACTTC. Protein product: CASSFGASGYEQYF.

The J gene is TRBJ2-3, the V gene TRBV14; D unresolved. Germline lookup yields CDR1 SGHDN and CDR2 FVKESK. The CDR3 has 13 amino acids. Trimming cost V 1 base and J 3 bases, with 5 bases left between them. CDR3 sequence (DNA): TGTGCCAGCAGCCAAGTACAGACAGATACGCAGTATTTT. Protein product: CASSQVQTDTQYF.

The rearrangement joins TRBV28 to TRBJ2-5, with TRBD1 identical over 7 bases. Looked up from germline, CDR1 is MDHEN and CDR2 is SYDVKM. The CDR3 has 14 residues. J gave up 2 bases and V 5 bases, and 5 bases lay outside the gene matches. CDR3: CASSTGQAQETQYF. The CDR3 DNA sequence: TGTGCCAGCAGTACCGGACAGGCTCAAGAGACCCAGTACTTC.

The genes are TRBV7-3 and TRBJ1-1, with 7 bases that match TRBD1. This CDR3 has 14 residues. Trimming cost V 4 bases and J 3 bases; bases outside gene matches: 5. Germline loops: CDR1 SGHTA, CDR2 FQGTGA. In nucleotides, the CDR3 is TGTGCCAGCAGCTCCGAGGGGGCCGACACTGAAGCTTTCTTT. This sequence encodes CASSSEGADTEAFF.

This chain connects TRBV19 to TRBJ1-5; 8 bases are a match to TRBD1. Germline trimming cut 3 bases from V and 2 bases from J; bases unmatched to any gene: 6. This CDR3 is built from 16 residues. CDR1 is LNHDA and CDR2 is SQIVND in the germline V gene (reference sequence). This CDR3 is CASSIQGQGGNQPQHF. The CDR3 DNA reads TGTGCCAGTAGTATTCAAGGACAGGGAGGCAATCAGCCCCAGCATTTT.

The chain carries TRBV2 and TRBJ2-2; 7 nucleotides align to TRBD1. The CDR3 is made up of 15 amino acids. V dropped 3 bases and J dropped 3; count of bases not matched to a gene: 4. The germline gives CDR1 SNHLY, CDR2 FYNNEI. The CDR3 nucleotides are TGTGCCAGCAGTGATGGGACAGCCGACACCGGGGAGCTGTTTTTT. Translated: CASSDGTADTGELFF. Together with reference TRBV2 and TRBJ2-2, the CDR3 gives the full variable domain: EPEVTQTPSHQVTQMGQEVILRCVPISNHLYFYWYRQILGQKVEFLVSFYNNEISEKSEIFDDQFSVERPDGSNFTLKIRSTKLEDSAMYFCASSDGTADTGELFFGEGSRLTVL.

This chain uses TRBV28 with TRBJ1-2; D is ambiguous. Germline values: CDR1 MDHEN, CDR2 SYDVKM. CDR3 length: 14 residues. V lost 5 bases to trimming and J lost 3 bases, with 13 bases between them. CDR3 in DNA: TGTGCCAGCAGTACGATTACAGTTTACTATGGCTACACCTTC. This translates into CASSTITVYYGYTF.

J is TRBJ2-5 and V is TRBV9; D is ambiguous. The better agreement between TRBJ2-7 and the DNA end casts doubt on the J call. Looked up from germline, CDR1 is SGDLS and CDR2 is YYNGEE. The CDR3 spans 14 residues. The CDR3 spells CASSVDSRSYEQYF. As DNA, the CDR3 is TGTGCCAGCAGCGTAGACAGCCGCTCCTACGAGCAGTACTTC.

V is TRBV5-5 and J is TRBJ1-2, with D tentatively TRBD1 (5 bases). V shed 1 base and J shed 4 bases, with 11 bases lying between them. The CDR3 consists of 14 residues. Germline CDR1 reads SGHKS; CDR2 reads YYEKEE (reference sequence). CDR3 sequence: CASSLLAQGYGYTF. Here the CDR3 DNA reads TGTGCCAGCAGCTTGTTGGCCCAGGGCTATGGCTACACCTTC.

The chain carries TRBV2 and TRBJ2-7; TRBD2 might be the D (6 bases). CDR3 length equals 16 residues. Per germline, CDR1 SNHLY and CDR2 FYNNEI. The V end lost 5 bases, the J end lost 7 bases, and 24 bases lay between the germline ends. CDR3 coding DNA: TGTGCCAGCAGTCCGCTCGGGGCGCGGGGCCCTAGTGAGCAGTACTTC. This sequence encodes CASSPLGARGPSEQYF.

CDR3 region: CASSLRVTGVNTGELFF. The CDR3 coding sequence is TGTGCCAGCAGCTTGAGGGTCACAGGGGTGAACACCGGGGAGCTGTTTTTT. The chain combines TRBV7-2 with TRBJ2-2, with 7 positions matching TRBD1. Germline V gene data show CDR1 as SGHTA and CDR2 as FQGNSA. V trimming: 3 bases; J trimming: 1 base; junction bases outside the gene matches: 8. The CDR3 runs to 17 residues. The whole variable domain, filled in from reference TRBV7-2 and TRBJ2-2, reads GAGVSQSPSNKVTEKGKDVELRCDPISGHTALYWYRQSLGQGLEFLIYFQGNSAPDKSGLPSDRFSAERTGGSVSTLTIQRTQQEDSAVYLCASSLRVTGVNTGELFFGEGSRLTVL.

This chain links TRBV7-3 with TRBJ1-1, with a tentative D call TRBD1 (5 bases). Germline-derived CDR1 and CDR2 are SGHTA and FQGTGA. The CDR3 consists of 14 residues. V lost 1 base and J lost 4, with 10 bases in between. In DNA, the CDR3 is TGTGCCAGCAGCTTAATCGGGGGAAGCACTGAAGCTTTCTTT. Protein: CASSLIGGSTEAFF. The variable domain in full, with the rest retrieved from reference TRBV7-3 and TRBJ1-1, is GAGVSQTPSNKVTEKGKYVELRCDPISGHTALYWYRQSLGQGPEFLIYFQGTGAADDSGLPNDRFFAVRPEGSVSTLKIQRTERGDSAVYLCASSLIGGSTEAFFGQGTRLTVV.

V and J are TRBV5-4 and TRBJ2-3, with TRBD2 matching 10 bases. From germline, CDR1 is SGHNT and CDR2 YYREEE (reference sequence). V lost 4 bases and J lost 0; bases outside the gene matches: 2. This CDR3 spans 15 amino acids. CDR3 bases: TGTGCCAGCAGCCAGACTAGCGGGAGCACAGATACGCAGTATTTT. Translation: CASSQTSGSTDTQYF.